This TCR beta chain was recovered during a study of blood T cell repertoires in COVID-19 (TCRdb year 2020). The study in broad terms: Samples from collaborators originated in the United States, Italy and Spain and spanned both the acute and convalescent phases of COVID-19. The dataset comprised deeply sampled blood TCRbeta repertoires from subjects exposed to, actively infected with, or recovered from COVID-19. A de-identified subject ID, COVID-19 status, age in years and sex were almost always included in the sample metadata. The samples were drawn from two sources: the first 160 participants of the ongoing ImmuneRACE study, and 1,000 to 1,500 subjects contributed by 6 global collaborators. The repertoires were released in a freely available public database meant as a resource for research on the immune response to SARS-CoV-2. The material from the prospective study consisted of cDNA or gDNA derived from T cells, B-cell-depleted T cells, or PBMCs. Where available, HLA class I and class II types were taken from metadata supplied by the sample provider and were not determined by assay-based typing. General findings and caveats noted by the study authors: Clinical and demographic metadata were provided uncurated, with the amount varying by source and participant.

At least ten counts were recorded for this clone. Its cognate antigen has yet to be identified. Per-base quality was not reported, and no clone a single base away is much larger than it. Reading the germline V gene gives CDR1 MDHEN and CDR2 SYDVKM. Spanning cysteine to phenylalanine, the CDR3 consists of 15 amino acids. Only the CDR3 part of the read is kept: 45 bases, read in frame from the first base. Trimming removed 4 bases from V and 5 bases from J; the gene matches leave 7 bases unexplained. TCRbeta CDR3 regions were amplified from genomic DNA by means of the immunoSEQ Assay, a bias-controlled multiplex PCR. Concerning the study's data processing: The number of nucleated cells in each sample was estimated from the amplification of reference gene primers within the assay. To quantify the absolute abundance of each unique TCRbeta CDR3 rearrangement, sequence reads were collapsed and filtered. For each sample, productive Simpson clonality was calculated as the square root of Simpson's diversity index across productive rearrangements. This immuneACCESS table, as held by TCRdb, lists in-frame sequences with V and J called but not all clones. Of the missing ones, under half trace to an unresolved V gene in checked studies; the others have no known cause. From that table come the V and J calls and clone size; the DNA was used to work out D and trimming. The sample profile shows under 250,000 clones; about 85% of them were found once. The top ten hold 3% of the sample.

The collaborating institutions used their own protocols to collect whole blood in K2EDTA tubes. For TCRbeta analysis, collaborator samples were shipped as frozen whole blood, as isolated PBMCs, or as DNA extracted from either sample type. This sequence was found in a young man with active or convalescent COVID-19. The sequence is built from TRBV28 and TRBJ1-4; 7 bases in the junction line up with TRBD1. Material for sequencing was peripheral blood. The DNA is TGTGCCAGCAGTTCCCGGACAGGAAGGAATGAAAAACTGTTTTTT. It codes for CASSSRTGRNEKLFF.